These 12 T cell receptor beta chains came from one sample sequenced in a study of a mutant IDH1 vaccine in newly diagnosed glioma. These receptors have no identified antigens. The sample's time point: week 23, last vaccination. Vaccination used 300 ug of mutant IDH1 20-mer peptide per dose, with topical imiquimod. Only in-frame clones appear in the TCRdb table, and some are missing; sequencing was by immunoSEQ multiplex PCR. The data show tens of thousands of clones, 80% to 90% seen once. The sequences come from PBMCs, collected from a glioma patient whose treatment included an IDH1 peptide vaccine. These receptors were taken from a middle-aged man with glioma.

This clone was counted once. CDR3 protein: CATSSLKRSGTFF. The CDR3 coding sequence is TGTGCCACCAGCAGCCTCAAGCGGAGCGGGACTTTCTTT. The rearrangement uses TRBV15 and TRBJ1-1; D is uncertain. The CDR3 totals 13 residues. V was pared by 3 bases and J by 12 bases, with 17 bases between. Germline CDR1 reads LNHNV; CDR2 reads YYDKDF (reference sequence).

This chain connects TRBV7-2 to TRBJ2-1; no definite D call. Between the trimmed V and J ends, which lost 1 base and 2 bases, there was a span of 9 bases. The germline CDR1 and CDR2 sequences are SGHTA and FQGNSA. The length of the CDR3 is 15 residues. Here the CDR3 DNA reads TGTGCCAGCAGCTTAGACCCCGACCCCTACAATGAGCAGTTCTTC. Translating it yields CASSLDPDPYNEQFF. Variable domain in full (rest from reference TRBV7-2 and TRBJ2-1): GAGVSQSPSNKVTEKGKDVELRCDPISGHTALYWYRQSLGQGLEFLIYFQGNSAPDKSGLPSDRFSAERTGGSVSTLTIQRTQQEDSAVYLCASSLDPDPYNEQFFGPGTRLTVL.

J is TRBJ2-3 and V is TRBV27; either TRBD1 or TRBD2 may supply D (5 bases each). Germline lookup yields CDR1 MNHEY and CDR2 SMNVEV (reference sequence). This CDR3 has 15 residues. V dropped 5 bases and J dropped 0 bases, with 12 bases sitting between them. CDR3 amino acids: CASSPLGGSTDTQYF. The CDR3 DNA sequence: TGTGCCAGCAGTCCCCTTGGGGGAAGCACAGATACGCAGTATTTT.

This sequence joins TRBV28 and TRBJ1-4; no clear D gene. The CDR3 extends over 14 amino acids. CDR1 and CDR2 (germline): MDHEN, SYDVKM. Trimming left V 4 bases short and J 4 bases short, with 10 bases between. Here the CDR3 reads CASSYAQINEKLFF. CDR3 sequence (DNA): TGTGCCAGCAGTTATGCCCAGATTAATGAAAAACTGTTTTTT.

The rearrangement joins TRBV18 to TRBJ1-2; D is perhaps TRBD1 (5 bases). The CDR3 is made up of 16 amino acids. Trimming left V 3 bases short and J 1 base short, with 15 bases between. Germline CDR1 reads KGHSH; CDR2 reads LQKENI. Written as DNA, the CDR3 is TGTGCCAGCTCACCCCTTCAGGGCTCGGATAACTATGGCTACACCTTC. Amino acid sequence: CASSPLQGSDNYGYTF.

The J gene is TRBJ2-1, the V gene TRBV9; perhaps D is TRBD1 or TRBD2 (6 bases each). Germline lookup yields CDR1 SGDLS and CDR2 YYNGEE. Trimming removed 4 bases from V and 9 bases from J, with 20 bases in between. The CDR3 contains 15 residues. Written as DNA, the CDR3 is TGTGCCAGCAGCTCGAGAGGGGGTGGGGGAGGTGAGCAGTTCTTC. Translation: CASSSRGGGGGEQFF.

The chain has TRBV5-6 and TRBJ2-5, with D tentatively TRBD1 (6 bases). Trimming left V 4 bases short and J 0 bases short, with 13 bases between. The CDR3 spans 15 residues. Germline CDR1 SGHDT, CDR2 YYEEEE. As DNA, the CDR3 is TGTGCCAGCAGCCTATGGACAGCCTACCAAGAGACCCAGTACTTC. Protein: CASSLWTAYQETQYF.

The J gene is TRBJ2-7, the V gene TRBV7-2, with 7 bases lining up with TRBD1. J was trimmed by 0 bases and V by 1 base; bases with no gene match: 9. The CDR3 runs 17 residues. The germline gives CDR1 SGHTA, CDR2 FQGNSA. DNA of the CDR3: TGTGCCAGCAGCTTAGGACCGACAGGGAAAAACTCCTACGAGCAGTACTTC. Amino acids: CASSLGPTGKNSYEQYF.

This sequence joins TRBV11-2 and TRBJ1-2; weak D call: TRBD1 (5 bases). V dropped 0 bases and J dropped 7 bases, with 12 bases sitting between them. The CDR3 totals 14 residues. Germline loops: CDR1 SGHAT, CDR2 FQNNGV. In DNA form, the CDR3 reads TGTGCCAGCAGCTTAGATAGGTCAGGGAGTGGCTACACCTTC. Its translation: CASSLDRSGSGYTF.

Here the CDR3 reads CASSFAGGRNEQFF. The CDR3 DNA reads as TGTGCCAGCAGTTTTGCGGGAGGTCGGAATGAGCAGTTCTTC. The rearrangement uses TRBV27 and TRBJ2-1, with 8 bases identical to TRBD2. This CDR3 comprises 14 residues. V lost 3 bases, J lost 7 bases, and 5 bases stayed unmatched. The germline V gene has CDR1 MNHEY and CDR2 SMNVEV (reference sequence).

The chain uses TRBV7-9 and TRBJ1-2; no clear D. V was cut by 5 bases and J by 2 bases, with 15 bases left in between. The V gene's germline CDR1 is SEHNR and CDR2 FQNEAQ (reference sequence). This CDR3 has 15 residues. DNA for the CDR3: TGTGCCAGCAGCCTTAGTATAGGGAAGAACTATGGCTACACCTTC. Translation gives CASSLSIGKNYGYTF.

The chain carries TRBV12-5 and TRBJ2-7; D is undetermined. Germline CDR1 LGHNT, CDR2 FRNRAP. CDR3 length equals 12 residues. Deletions cut 8 bases from V and 5 bases from J, with 13 bases between. The CDR3 sequence: CASTRNLHEQYF. The DNA of the CDR3 is TGTGCTAGTACGAGGAATCTCCACGAGCAGTACTTC.